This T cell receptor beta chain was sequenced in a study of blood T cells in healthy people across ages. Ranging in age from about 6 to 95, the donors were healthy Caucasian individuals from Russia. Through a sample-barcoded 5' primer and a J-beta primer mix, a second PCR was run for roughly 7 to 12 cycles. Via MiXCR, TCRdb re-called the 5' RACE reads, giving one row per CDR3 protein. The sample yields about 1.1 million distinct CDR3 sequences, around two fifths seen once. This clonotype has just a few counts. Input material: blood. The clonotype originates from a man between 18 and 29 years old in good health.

Here the CDR3 DNA reads TGTGCCAGCAGCTTAGCCCAACCCGTGCCCAGGGAGACCCAGTACTTC. Amino acids: CASSLAQPVPRETQYF. V usage is TRBV11-2 and J usage is TRBJ2-5; D call uncertain. The V gene lost 1 base and the J gene lost 5 bases, with 17 bases spanning the gap. The CDR3 is 16 residues long. Per germline, CDR1 SGHAT and CDR2 FQNNGV.